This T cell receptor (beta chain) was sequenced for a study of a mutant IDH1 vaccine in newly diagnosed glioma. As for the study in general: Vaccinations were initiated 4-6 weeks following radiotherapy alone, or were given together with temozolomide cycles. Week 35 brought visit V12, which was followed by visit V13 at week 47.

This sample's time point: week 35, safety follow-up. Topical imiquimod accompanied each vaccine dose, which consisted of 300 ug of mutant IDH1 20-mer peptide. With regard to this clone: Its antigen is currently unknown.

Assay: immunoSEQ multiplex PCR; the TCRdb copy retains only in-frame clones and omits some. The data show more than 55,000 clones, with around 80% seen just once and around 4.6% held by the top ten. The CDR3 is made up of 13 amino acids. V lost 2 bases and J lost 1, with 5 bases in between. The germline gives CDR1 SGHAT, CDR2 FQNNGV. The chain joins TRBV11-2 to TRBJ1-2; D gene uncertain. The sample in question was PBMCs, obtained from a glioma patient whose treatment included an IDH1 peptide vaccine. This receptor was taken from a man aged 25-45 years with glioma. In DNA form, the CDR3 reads TGTGCCAGCAGCTTACCGGATAACTATGGCTACACCTTC. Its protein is CASSLPDNYGYTF.